What follows is one TCR beta chain and its context. No antigen is known for it. The germline V gene has CDR1 LGHDT and CDR2 YNNKEL (reference sequence). The CDR3 contains 13 residues. The germline V and J ends were trimmed by 5 bases and 1 base, with 8 bases remaining between them. This specimen comes from a study of immune heterogeneity within non-small cell lung tumors. The wider study: Among the tumors, several were squamous cell carcinomas, under twelve were non-squamous carcinomas and 1 was not otherwise specified.

Template came from bulk tumor genomic DNA, at approximately 640 ng per sample. Multiple biopsies spaced far apart were taken from each primary tumor during surgery. Patients underwent curative surgery for untreated, newly diagnosed non-small cell lung cancer. The donor pool consisted of newly diagnosed non-small cell lung cancer patients who were having surgery with curative intent. Study-wide findings and caveats: Each patient's tumor sites shared recurring identical dominant CDR3 beta clonotypes, and individual sites also carried their own high-frequency clones. Local tumor mutational burden correlated moderately but significantly with local T-cell clonality (R around 0.33).

Amplifying TCR beta CDR3 involved multiplex PCR carried out with 32 V and 13 J primers. TCRdb independently ran MiXCR on the multiplex PCR reads; one entry per CDR3 protein. Found here are approximately 6,000 distinct CDR3 sequences, roughly 23% of them singletons; the top ten hold around a sixth. This chain joins TRBV3-1 and TRBJ2-5; D is ambiguous. The TCR originated in a man aged 55-75 years with non-small cell lung cancer. Sequencing was performed on lung tumor tissue. CDR3 residues: CASSSVPQETQYF. CDR3 DNA: TGTGCCAGCAGCTCAGTGCCCCAAGAGACCCAGTACTTC.